A single sample is the source of the 6 T cell receptor beta chains below, sequenced in a study of blood T cell repertoires in COVID-19 (dated by TCRdb to 2018 to 2020). The library was obtained by the immunoSEQ multiplex PCR assay. TCRdb obtained this table from immuneACCESS and retained in-frame rearrangements with V and J assigned. These tables miss some clones; where compared with another copy, unresolved V genes account for less than half of the shortfall, and the remainder is unexplained. This sample comprises about 69,000 clones, 86% of them detected only once. In total, the top ten clones hold roughly 2% of the sample. The specimen sequenced was peripheral blood. These TCRs come from a man aged 25-45 years with acute or convalescent COVID-19.

The rearrangement links TRBV11-2 to TRBJ1-4; tentatively, D is TRBD1 (5 bases). The CDR3 totals 14 residues. Germline V gene data show CDR1 as SGHAT and CDR2 as FQNNGV. Trimming took off 0 bases at V and 9 bases at J, with 11 bases between the two ends. The CDR3, as DNA: TGTGCCAGCAGCTTAGACCCGGGGGAGAAAAAACTGTTTTTT. Encoded protein: CASSLDPGEKKLFF.

The chain is built from TRBV19 and TRBJ1-3; 9 nucleotides line up with TRBD1. Trimming removed 7 bases from V and 0 bases from J; junction bases left unmatched: 7. CDR1 and CDR2 (germline): LNHDA, SQIVND (reference sequence). The CDR3 totals 16 residues. CDR3 nucleotides: TGTGCCAGTACCGGTCACAGGGGGCTCTCTGGAAACACCATATATTTT. It specifies CASTGHRGLSGNTIYF.

The V gene is TRBV19, the J gene TRBJ2-7; D is uncertain. Germline V gene lookup returns CDR1 LNHDA and CDR2 SQIVND (reference sequence). The CDR3 contains 13 residues. V gave up 1 base and J gave up 3 bases, with 7 bases separating them. The CDR3 region has the DNA TGTGCCAGTAGTATAGCCGGCGGCTACGAGCAGTACGTC. Translating gives CASSIAGGYEQYV.

The V call is TRBV7-8, the J call TRBJ2-3, with TRBD1 identical over 8 bases. The CDR3 contains 15 residues. Per germline, CDR1 SGHVS and CDR2 FQNEAQ. V shed 4 bases, J shed 4 bases, and the junction held 7 bases outside the gene matches. The CDR3 DNA sequence: TGTGCCAGCAGCTCCGGACAGGGTGGGGCAGATACGCAGTATTTT. Translating gives CASSSGQGGADTQYF. The whole variable domain, filled in from reference TRBV7-8 and TRBJ2-3, reads GAGVSQSPRYKVAKRGQDVALRCDPISGHVSLFWYQQALGQGPEFLTYFQNEAQLDKSGLPSDRFFAERPEGSVSTLKIQRTQQEDSAVYLCASSSGQGGADTQYFGPGTRLTVL.

The V and J genes are TRBV24-1 and TRBJ1-2; maybe TRBD1 (5 bases). V lost 12 bases and J lost 2, with 9 bases in between. Germline V gene lookup returns CDR1 KGHDR and CDR2 SFDVKD. The CDR3 is 11 amino acids. The CDR3 reads CAAGNNYGYTF. CDR3 DNA: TGTGCCGCAGGGAACAACTATGGCTACACCTTC.

The chain joins TRBV19 to TRBJ1-5; D is perhaps TRBD1 (5 bases). Germline lookup yields CDR1 LNHDA and CDR2 SQIVND (reference sequence). V lost 5 bases to trimming and J lost 0 bases, with 11 bases between them. The CDR3 covers 15 residues. In DNA form, the CDR3 reads TGTGCCAGTAGTCAAGACAGAGATAGCAATCAGCCCCAGCATTTT. This gives the protein CASSQDRDSNQPQHF.